Listed here are 20 T cell receptor beta chains from one sample, sequenced in a study of cytomegalovirus exposure and HLA in healthy donors. Both 60 Vbeta primers and 13 Jbeta primers went into the PCR. Only in-frame clones appear in the TCRdb table, and some are missing; sequencing was by immunoSEQ multiplex PCR. Altogether 97,000 or so clones are present, around 77% being singletons, with the ten largest covering 9.6%. The sequenced sample was PBMCs. Receptor source: a male donor in good health and CMV-seropositive.

This chain links TRBV6-1 with TRBJ2-7; 7 bases align to TRBD2. J gave up 3 bases and V 6 bases, and 8 bases lay outside the gene matches. The CDR3 totals 14 residues. The germline V gene has CDR1 MNHNS and CDR2 SASEGT. In DNA form, the CDR3 reads TGTGCCAGCAGGGAGGACCCTAGCGGCTACGAGCAGTACTTC. Translating it yields CASREDPSGYEQYF.

This clone was detected only a few times. The chain recombines TRBV21-1 with TRBJ2-1; the table's D gene call, TRBD2, was not cross checked with the DNA. TRBV21-1 has pseudogene status. The CDR3 totals 16 residues. Written as DNA, the CDR3 is TGTGCCAGCAGCACCCTAGTACCTGCCCTGTACAATGAGCAGTTCTTC. Protein product: CASSTLVPALYNEQFF.

This clone was seen a handful of times. The gene calls are TRBV6-1 and TRBJ2-7; TRBD2 is a possible D gene (5 bases). Germline V gene data show CDR1 as MNHNS and CDR2 as SASEGT. This CDR3 spans 16 amino acids. The V end lost 2 bases, the J end lost 3 bases, and 17 bases lay between the germline ends. CDR3 sequence reads: CASSESSRGWSYEQYF. The CDR3 nucleotides are TGTGCCAGCAGTGAAAGCAGCCGGGGTTGGAGCTACGAGCAGTACTTC.

The chain links TRBV5-1 to TRBJ2-1, with D possibly being TRBD1 (5 bases). There are 14 residues in the CDR3. Looked up from germline, CDR1 is SGHRS and CDR2 is YFSETQ. V was cut by 0 bases and J by 6 bases, with 10 bases left in between. The CDR3 coding sequence is TGCGCCAGCAGCTTGGCCCAGGGTCCCAATGAGCAGTTCTTC. Translating it yields CASSLAQGPNEQFF.

The chain recombines TRBV28 with TRBJ2-7; the D gene is possibly TRBD1 (6 bases). V was shortened by 6 bases and J by 2 bases, with 14 bases between the two germline ends. The germline CDR1 and CDR2 sequences are MDHEN and SYDVKM. The CDR3 sequence is 14 residues long. The CDR3 protein is CASSTPQGPYEQYF. The CDR3 DNA is TGTGCCAGCAGCACGCCACAGGGCCCCTACGAGCAGTACTTC.

This rearrangement joins TRBV16 to TRBJ1-2; D unresolved. Germline lookup yields CDR1 KGHSY and CDR2 FQNENV. With 4 bases removed from V and 0 bases from J, the gap between germline ends came to 18 bases. The CDR3 runs to 17 residues. The CDR3 spells CASSLWTGILTNYGYTF. DNA for the CDR3: TGTGCCAGCAGCCTATGGACGGGGATACTCACTAACTATGGCTACACCTTC.

On this clone: Relative to the germline gene, one junction end is altered; a read error may explain this. This chain joins TRBV5-1 and TRBJ2-1; maybe TRBD1 (5 bases). Looked up from germline, CDR1 is SGHRS and CDR2 is YFSETQ. The CDR3 runs 15 residues. CDR3 protein: CASSLGGRVVNGQFF. In DNA form, the CDR3 reads TGCGCCAGCAGCTTGGGGGGCCGAGTGGTAAATGGGCAGTTCTTC.

This rearrangement joins TRBV19 to TRBJ2-2; TRBD1 agrees at 8 bases. Germline trimming cut 4 bases from V and 5 bases from J; bases unmatched to any gene: 12. Germline V gives CDR1 LNHDA, CDR2 SQIVND (reference sequence). This CDR3 spans 17 amino acids. CDR3 loop: CASSTRTGTVQTGELFF. The CDR3 DNA reads TGTGCCAGTAGTACTCGGACAGGGACAGTGCAGACCGGGGAGCTGTTTTTT. The entire variable domain, with the rest obtained from reference TRBV19 and TRBJ2-2, is as follows: DGGITQSPKYLFRKEGQNVTLSCEQNLNHDAMYWYRQDPGQGLRLIYYSQIVNDFQKGDIAEGYSVSREKKESFPLTVTSAQKNPTAFYLCASSTRTGTVQTGELFFGEGSRLTVL.

The V gene is TRBV28, the J gene TRBJ2-2; 10 bases are a match to TRBD1. Germline V gene lookup returns CDR1 MDHEN and CDR2 SYDVKM. The CDR3 length is 14 residues. The V and J ends lost 3 bases and 9 bases, in that order; junction bases with no gene match: 4. The CDR3 loop is CASSLTGGLRELFF. CDR3 coding DNA: TGTGCCAGCAGTTTGACAGGGGGCCTGAGGGAGCTGTTTTTT.

The rearrangement links TRBV5-1 to TRBJ1-3; the D is unclear. The germline V gene has CDR1 SGHRS and CDR2 YFSETQ. The CDR3 has 16 amino acids. V dropped 4 bases and J dropped 2 bases, with 16 bases sitting between them. The CDR3 DNA sequence: TGCGCCAGCAGCCTTGATATTTCCGGTCCTGGAAACACCATATATTTT. Translating gives CASSLDISGPGNTIYF. Looking up the rest from reference TRBV5-1 and TRBJ1-3 gives the full variable domain: KAGVTQTPRYLIKTRGQQVTLSCSPISGHRSVSWYQQTPGQGLQFLFEYFSETQRNKGNFPGRFSGRQFSNSRSEMNVSTLELGDSALYLCASSLDISGPGNTIYFGEGSWLTVV.

V is TRBV19 and J is TRBJ2-7; 9 bases map to TRBD1. V lost 5 bases, J lost 2 bases, and 4 bases stayed unmatched. The CDR3 spans 14 residues. Per the germline V gene, CDR1 is LNHDA and CDR2 is SQIVND (reference sequence). The CDR3 region is CASSVGTGPYEQYF. The CDR3 nucleotides are TGTGCCAGTAGTGTCGGGACAGGGCCCTACGAGCAGTACTTC. Filled out from reference TRBV19 and TRBJ2-7, the complete variable domain reads DGGITQSPKYLFRKEGQNVTLSCEQNLNHDAMYWYRQDPGQGLRLIYYSQIVNDFQKGDIAEGYSVSREKKESFPLTVTSAQKNPTAFYLCASSVGTGPYEQYFGPGTRLTVT.

V usage is TRBV4-3 and J usage is TRBJ1-2, with D possibly being TRBD1 (6 bases). The germline CDR1 and CDR2 sequences are LGHNA and YSLEER. V lost 4 bases to trimming and J lost 4 bases, with 19 bases between them. The CDR3 is made up of 16 amino acids. Here the CDR3 reads CASSLSLHREGYGYTF. In nucleotides, the CDR3 is TGCGCCAGCAGCCTCAGCTTGCACAGGGAAGGCTATGGCTACACCTTC.

The V call is TRBV28, the J call TRBJ2-2; 7 bases match TRBD1. The CDR3 is 15 residues long. CDR1 and CDR2 from the germline V gene are MDHEN and SYDVKM. Trimming cost V 6 bases and J 5 bases; bases outside gene matches: 9. CDR3 residues: CASRKMTGNTGELFF. The DNA for the CDR3 is TGTGCCAGCAGGAAAATGACAGGGAATACCGGGGAGCTGTTTTTT.

The V gene is TRBV5-4, the J gene TRBJ2-2; 7 bases match TRBD1. After removal of 4 bases from V and 4 bases from J, the junction contained 7 bases not matched to a gene. The CDR3 extends over 15 amino acids. Germline CDR1 and CDR2: SGHNT and YYREEE (reference sequence). The CDR3 is CASSQDRWGTGELFF. The CDR3 DNA follows: TGTGCCAGCAGCCAGGACAGGTGGGGCACCGGGGAGCTGTTTTTT.

This sequence joins TRBV5-1 and TRBJ2-5; weak D call: TRBD1 (5 bases). CDR3 length: 14 residues. Germline V gene data show CDR1 as SGHRS and CDR2 as YFSETQ. V lost 9 bases and J lost 1, with 16 bases in between. CDR3 protein: CATRRVSTQETQYF. CDR3 coding DNA: TGCGCCACCCGCAGGGTTTCGACCCAAGAGACCCAGTACTTC.

This clone appeared a few times. The chain uses TRBV19 and TRBJ1-4, with 8 bases matching TRBD1. The V gene's germline CDR1 is LNHDA and CDR2 SQIVND (reference sequence). There are 16 residues in the CDR3. The ends lost 4 bases at V and 8 bases at J; junction bases unmatched: 12. For the CDR3, the DNA is TGTGCCAGTAGTAGCAGGGGGCGAATGGGTGACGAAAAACTGTTTTTT. It specifies CASSSRGRMGDEKLFF.

This clone was picked up one time. The chain joins TRBV6-5 to TRBJ1-1; a weak D match, TRBD1 (5 bases). V was pared by 6 bases and J by 3 bases, with 14 bases between. Per the germline V gene, CDR1 is MNHEY and CDR2 is SVGAGI. The CDR3 has 14 amino acids. The chain's CDR3 is CASSPAQGDTEAFF. The CDR3 region has the DNA TGTGCCAGCAGCCCCGCCCAAGGGGACACTGAAGCTTTCTTT.

The chain couples TRBV28 to TRBJ2-4; D perhaps matches TRBD2 (6 bases). The CDR3 totals 13 residues. The V gene lost 4 bases and the J gene lost 12 bases, with 16 bases spanning the gap. CDR1 and CDR2 (germline): MDHEN, SYDVKM. CDR3 sequence: CASSSGRRGSQYF. DNA of the CDR3: TGTGCCAGCAGTTCGGGGAGGCGGGGCAGTCAGTACTTC.

The gene calls are TRBV9 and TRBJ2-7; the D gene is possibly TRBD1 (5 bases). The length of the CDR3 is 14 residues. With 3 bases removed from V and 0 bases from J, the gap between germline ends came to 10 bases. Germline CDR1 and CDR2: SGDLS and YYNGEE. The CDR3 region is CASSAQDISYEQYF. CDR3 nucleotide sequence: TGTGCCAGCAGCGCCCAGGACATCTCCTACGAGCAGTACTTC.

V and J are TRBV28 and TRBJ2-6, with D unresolved. V was pared by 0 bases and J by 2 bases, with 5 bases between. Germline V lookup: CDR1 MDHEN, CDR2 SYDVKM. The CDR3 runs to 15 residues. The DNA for the CDR3 is TGTGCCAGCAGTTTATGGAGGACTGGGGCCAACGTCCTGACTTTC. It encodes CASSLWRTGANVLTF.